The TCR beta chain under discussion was sequenced for a study of blood T cell repertoires in COVID-19. Across the whole study: Acute and convalescent COVID-19 specimens originated in the United States, Italy and Spain. T cells, B-cell-depleted T cells, or PBMCs supplied cDNA or gDNA.

Generated by immunoSEQ multiplex PCR, the TCRdb table keeps only in-frame clones and is missing some. The sample lists 9,500 to 13,000 clones, roughly 80% seen once, with roughly an eighth in the top ten. Trimming took off 1 base at V and 0 bases at J, with 13 bases between the two ends. The CDR3 has 17 amino acids. Germline V gene sequence: CDR1 SGHTA, CDR2 FQGTGA. The receptor's source is a human donor in a cohort sampled during active COVID-19. The sample was peripheral blood. The V gene is TRBV7-3, the J gene TRBJ2-1; D is perhaps TRBD2 (7 bases). CDR3 DNA sequence: TGTGCCAGCAGCTTAAGGAGCGGGACAAGCTCCTACAATGAGCAGTTCTTC. This translates into CASSLRSGTSSYNEQFF.